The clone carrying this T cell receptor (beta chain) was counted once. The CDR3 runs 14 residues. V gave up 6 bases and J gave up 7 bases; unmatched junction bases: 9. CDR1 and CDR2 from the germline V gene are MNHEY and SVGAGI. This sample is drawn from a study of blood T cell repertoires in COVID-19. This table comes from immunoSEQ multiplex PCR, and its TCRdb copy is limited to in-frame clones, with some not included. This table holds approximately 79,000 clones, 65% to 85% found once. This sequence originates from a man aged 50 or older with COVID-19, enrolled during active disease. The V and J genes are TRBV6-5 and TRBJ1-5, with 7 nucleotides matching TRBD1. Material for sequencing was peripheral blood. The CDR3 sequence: CASRVDRVSQPQHF. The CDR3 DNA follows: TGTGCCAGCAGGGTCGACAGGGTAAGCCAGCCCCAGCATTTT.